This paragraph reports one TCR beta chain. The data originate from a study of metastatic and nonmetastatic thyroid tumors. TCRdb called clones again from the PCR reads with MiXCR. The sample includes some 16,000 clones, around 24% of them seen just once. No treatment of any kind had been given to any patient before thyroid surgery. V was clipped by 6 bases and J by 4 bases; unmatched bases: 2. This CDR3 contains 13 residues. From germline, CDR1 is SNHLY and CDR2 FYNNEI. The gene calls are TRBV2 and TRBJ2-7; TRBD2 matches 11 bases. Specimen: tumor tissue. This TCR was recovered from a male donor with papillary thyroid cancer or a benign thyroid nodule (not recorded which). Some clones in this sample may be carry-over from other donors' samples. In DNA, the CDR3 is TGTGCCAGCAGCGGACTAGCGGGTTACGAGCAGTACTTC. It specifies CASSGLAGYEQYF.